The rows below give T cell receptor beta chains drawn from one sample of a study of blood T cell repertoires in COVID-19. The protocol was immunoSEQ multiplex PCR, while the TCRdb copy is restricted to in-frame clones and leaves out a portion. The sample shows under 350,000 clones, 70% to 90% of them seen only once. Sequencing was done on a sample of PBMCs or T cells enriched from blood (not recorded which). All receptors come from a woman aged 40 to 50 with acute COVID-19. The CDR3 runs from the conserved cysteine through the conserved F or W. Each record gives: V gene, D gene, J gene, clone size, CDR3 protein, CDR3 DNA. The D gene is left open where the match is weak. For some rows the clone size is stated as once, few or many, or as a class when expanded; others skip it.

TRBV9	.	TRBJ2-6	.	CASSAHQASGANVLTF	TGTGCCAGCAGCGCCCATCAGGCCTCTGGGGCCAACGTCCTGACTTTC
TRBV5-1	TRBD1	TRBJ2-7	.	CASSPDPGQGVEQYF	TGCGCCAGCAGCCCCGATCCGGGACAGGGTGTCGAGCAGTACTTC
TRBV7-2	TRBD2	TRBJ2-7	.	CASSLAASGGAHEQYF	TGTGCCAGCAGCTTAGCCGCTAGCGGGGGGGCTCACGAGCAGTACTTC
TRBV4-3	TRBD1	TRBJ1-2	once	CASSQITGDYGYTF	TGCGCCAGCAGCCAAATAACAGGGGATTATGGCTACACCTTC
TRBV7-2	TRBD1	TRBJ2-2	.	CASSLAHRGNTGELFF	TGTGCCAGCAGCTTAGCGCACAGGGGAAACACCGGGGAGCTGTTTTTT
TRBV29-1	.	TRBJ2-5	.	CSARLFPEETQYF	TGCAGCGCCCGACTTTTCCCTGAAGAGACCCAGTACTTC
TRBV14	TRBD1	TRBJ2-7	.	CASSVRQGLYEQYF	TGTGCCAGCAGCGTACGACAGGGCCTCTACGAGCAGTACTTC
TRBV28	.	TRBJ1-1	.	CASSRSLGLAFF	TGTGCCAGCAGTAGAAGTCTTGGGCTAGCTTTCTTT
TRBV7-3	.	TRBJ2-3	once	CASSLDSDTQYF	TGTGCCAGCAGCTTAGATAGTGATACGCAGTATTTT
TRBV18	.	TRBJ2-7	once	CASSPFSDSSSYEQYF	TGTGCCAGCTCACCATTTTCGGACTCGAGCTCCTACGAGCAGTACTTC
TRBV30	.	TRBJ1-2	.	CAWTPGQISDGYTF	TGTGCCTGGACCCCCGGACAAATTTCTGATGGCTACACCTTC
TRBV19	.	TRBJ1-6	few	CASSIDPSSYNSPLHF	TGTGCCAGTAGTATAGATCCCAGCTCCTATAATTCACCCCTCCACTTT
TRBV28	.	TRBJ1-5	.	CASSLGLSNQPQHF	TGTGCCAGCAGTTTGGGGCTAAGCAATCAGCCCCAGCATTTT
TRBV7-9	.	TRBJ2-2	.	CASSFAIANTGELFF	TGTGCCAGCAGCTTCGCGATAGCGAACACCGGGGAGCTGTTTTTT
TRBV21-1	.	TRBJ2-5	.	CASLEGGNQETQYF	TGTGCCAGCTTAGAAGGAGGAAATCAAGAGACCCAGTACTTC
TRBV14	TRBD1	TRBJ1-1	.	CASSQDAGGFAFF	TGTGCCAGCAGCCAAGATGCAGGGGGTTTCGCTTTCTTT
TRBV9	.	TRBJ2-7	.	CASSPPGSRGWYEQYF	TGTGCCAGCAGCCCTCCCGGGAGCAGGGGGTGGTACGAGCAGTACTTC
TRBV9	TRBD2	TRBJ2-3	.	CASSVGGLAGSTDTQYF	TGTGCCAGCAGCGTAGGAGGACTAGCGGGTAGCACAGATACGCAGTATTTT
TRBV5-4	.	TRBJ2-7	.	CASSLGTPINYEQYF	TGTGCCAGCAGCTTGGGGACACCCATCAACTACGAGCAGTACTTC
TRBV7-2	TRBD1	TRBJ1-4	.	CASSPQGTVNEKLFF	TGTGCCAGCAGCCCACAGGGGACAGTGAATGAAAAACTGTTTTTT
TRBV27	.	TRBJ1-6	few	CASSVRGKTGNSPLHF	TGTGCCAGCAGTGTGAGAGGGAAGACGGGTAATTCACCCCTCCACTTT
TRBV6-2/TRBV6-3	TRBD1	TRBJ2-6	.	CASSLVGTVVSGANVLTF	TGTGCCAGCAGCCTAGTCGGGACAGTAGTCTCTGGGGCCAACGTCCTGACTTTC
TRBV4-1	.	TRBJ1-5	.	CASSVGDIQPQHF	TGCGCCAGCAGTGTCGGGGATATTCAGCCCCAGCATTTT
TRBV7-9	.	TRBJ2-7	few	CASSLGMGSPLGEQYF	TGTGCCAGCAGCTTAGGAATGGGCAGTCCCCTGGGCGAGCAGTACTTC
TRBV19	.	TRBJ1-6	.	CASSPGVRSGSYNSPLHF	TGTGCCAGTAGTCCCGGGGTCAGGTCGGGCTCCTATAATTCACCCCTCCACTTT
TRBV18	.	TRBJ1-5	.	CASSPNSNSNQPQHF	TGTGCCAGCTCACCAAACTCCAATAGCAATCAGCCCCAGCATTTT